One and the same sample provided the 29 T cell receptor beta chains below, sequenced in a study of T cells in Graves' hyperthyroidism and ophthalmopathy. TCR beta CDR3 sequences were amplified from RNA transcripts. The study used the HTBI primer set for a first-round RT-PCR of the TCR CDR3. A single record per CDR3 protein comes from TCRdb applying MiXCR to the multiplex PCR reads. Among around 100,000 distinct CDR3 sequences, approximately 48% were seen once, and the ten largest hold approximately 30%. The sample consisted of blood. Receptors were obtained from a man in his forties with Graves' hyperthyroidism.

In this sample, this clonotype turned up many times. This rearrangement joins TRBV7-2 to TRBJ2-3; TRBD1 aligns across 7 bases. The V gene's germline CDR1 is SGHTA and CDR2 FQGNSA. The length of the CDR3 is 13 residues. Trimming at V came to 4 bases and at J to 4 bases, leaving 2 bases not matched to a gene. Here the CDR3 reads CASSYRGADTQYF. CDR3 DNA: TGTGCCAGCAGCTACAGGGGAGCAGATACGCAGTATTTT. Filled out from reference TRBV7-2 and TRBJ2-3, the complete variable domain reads GAGVSQSPSNKVTEKGKDVELRCDPISGHTALYWYRQSLGQGLEFLIYFQGNSAPDKSGLPSDRFSAERTGGSVSTLTIQRTQQEDSAVYLCASSYRGADTQYFGPGTRLTVL.

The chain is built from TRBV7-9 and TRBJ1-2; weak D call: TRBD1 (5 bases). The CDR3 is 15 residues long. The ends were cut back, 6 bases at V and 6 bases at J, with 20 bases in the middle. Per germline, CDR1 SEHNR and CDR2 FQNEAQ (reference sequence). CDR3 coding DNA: TGTGCCAGCAGAACAACGCAGCAGGGAACCAATGGCTACACCTTC. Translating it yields CASRTTQQGTNGYTF.

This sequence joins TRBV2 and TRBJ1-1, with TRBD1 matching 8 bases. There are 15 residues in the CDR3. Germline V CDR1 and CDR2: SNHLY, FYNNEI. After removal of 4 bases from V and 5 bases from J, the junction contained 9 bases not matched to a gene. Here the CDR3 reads CASSALTGDTTEAFF. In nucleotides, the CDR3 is TGTGCCAGCAGTGCTTTGACAGGGGATACAACTGAAGCTTTCTTT.

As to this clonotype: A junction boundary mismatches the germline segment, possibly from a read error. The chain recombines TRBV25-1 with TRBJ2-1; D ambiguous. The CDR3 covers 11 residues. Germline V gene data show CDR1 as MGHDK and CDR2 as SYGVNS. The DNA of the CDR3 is TGTGCCAGCGGATTCTTCGGTGAGCAGTCCTTC. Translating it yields CASGFFGEQSF.

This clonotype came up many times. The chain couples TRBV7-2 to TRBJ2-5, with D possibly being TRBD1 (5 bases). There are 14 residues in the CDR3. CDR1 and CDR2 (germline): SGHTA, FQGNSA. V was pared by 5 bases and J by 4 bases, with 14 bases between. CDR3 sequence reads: CASSRDRTPETQYF. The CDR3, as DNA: TGTGCCAGCAGCCGCGACAGAACCCCAGAGACCCAGTACTTC.

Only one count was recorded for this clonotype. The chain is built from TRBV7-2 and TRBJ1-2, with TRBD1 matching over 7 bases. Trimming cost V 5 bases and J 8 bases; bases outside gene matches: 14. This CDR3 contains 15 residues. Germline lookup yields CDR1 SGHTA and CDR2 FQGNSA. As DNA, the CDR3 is TGTGCCAGCAGCCCAGGGTACGGACAGGAGTACGGCTACACCTTC. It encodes CASSPGYGQEYGYTF.

CDR3 residues: CAWRTSGSSTDTQYF. The CDR3 DNA follows: TGTGCCTGGAGGACTAGCGGAAGTAGCACAGATACGCAGTATTTT. The chain is built from TRBV19 and TRBJ2-3, with TRBD2 identical over 10 bases. V gave up 11 bases and J gave up 0 bases; unmatched junction bases: 8. CDR1 LNHDA and CDR2 SQIVND come from the germline V gene (reference sequence). The CDR3 covers 15 residues.

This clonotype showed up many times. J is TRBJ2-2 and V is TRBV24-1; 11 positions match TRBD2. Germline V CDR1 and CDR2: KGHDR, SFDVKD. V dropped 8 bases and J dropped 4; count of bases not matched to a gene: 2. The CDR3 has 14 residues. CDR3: CATKGTSGTGELFF. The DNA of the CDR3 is TGTGCCACCAAAGGGACTAGCGGCACCGGGGAGCTGTTTTTT.

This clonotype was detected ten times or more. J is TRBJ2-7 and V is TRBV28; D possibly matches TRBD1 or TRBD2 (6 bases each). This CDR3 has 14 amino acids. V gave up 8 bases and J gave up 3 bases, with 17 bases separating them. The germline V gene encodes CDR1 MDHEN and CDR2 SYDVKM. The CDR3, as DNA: TGTGCCAGCCGCAGAGGGGGACTCAACTACGAGCAGTACTTC. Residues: CASRRGGLNYEQYF.

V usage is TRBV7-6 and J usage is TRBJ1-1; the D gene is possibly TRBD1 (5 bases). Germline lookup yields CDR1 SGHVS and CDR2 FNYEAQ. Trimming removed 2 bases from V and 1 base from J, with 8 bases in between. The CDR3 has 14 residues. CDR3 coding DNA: TGTGCCAGCAGCTTACGGGGGTCGAACACTGAAGCTTTCTTT. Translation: CASSLRGSNTEAFF.

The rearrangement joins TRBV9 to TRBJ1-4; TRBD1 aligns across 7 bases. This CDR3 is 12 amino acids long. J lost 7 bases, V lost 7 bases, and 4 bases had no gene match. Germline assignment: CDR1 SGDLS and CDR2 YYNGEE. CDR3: CASSQGSEKLFF. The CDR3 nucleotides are TGTGCCAGCTCACAGGGGTCTGAAAAACTGTTTTTT.

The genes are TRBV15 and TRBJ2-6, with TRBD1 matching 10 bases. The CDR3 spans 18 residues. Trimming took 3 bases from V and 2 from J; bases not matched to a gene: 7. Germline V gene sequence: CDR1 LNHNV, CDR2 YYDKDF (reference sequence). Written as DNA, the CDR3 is TGTGCCACCAGCAGTTCCCTGGGACAGGGGACTGGGGCCAACGTCCTGACTTTC. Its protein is CATSSSLGQGTGANVLTF. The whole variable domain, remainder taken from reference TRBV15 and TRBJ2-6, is DAMVIQNPRYQVTQFGKPVTLSCSQTLNHNVMYWYQQKSSQAPKLLFHYYDKDFNNEADTPDNFQSRRPNTSFCFLDIRSPGLGDTAMYLCATSSSLGQGTGANVLTFGAGSRLTVL.

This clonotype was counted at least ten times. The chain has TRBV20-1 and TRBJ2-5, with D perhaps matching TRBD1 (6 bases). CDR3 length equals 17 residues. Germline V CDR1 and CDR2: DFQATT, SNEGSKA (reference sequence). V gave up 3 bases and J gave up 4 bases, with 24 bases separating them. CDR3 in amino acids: CSARGLEGEHVGETQYF. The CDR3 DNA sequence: TGCAGTGCTAGGGGTCTAGAGGGGGAGCATGTGGGAGAGACCCAGTACTTC.

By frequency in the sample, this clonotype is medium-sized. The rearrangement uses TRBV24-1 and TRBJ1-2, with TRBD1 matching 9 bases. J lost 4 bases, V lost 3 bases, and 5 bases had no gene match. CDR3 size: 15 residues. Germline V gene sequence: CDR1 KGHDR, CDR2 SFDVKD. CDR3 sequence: CATSDAGQGAYGYTF. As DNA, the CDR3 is TGTGCCACCAGTGATGCGGGACAGGGTGCCTATGGCTACACCTTC.

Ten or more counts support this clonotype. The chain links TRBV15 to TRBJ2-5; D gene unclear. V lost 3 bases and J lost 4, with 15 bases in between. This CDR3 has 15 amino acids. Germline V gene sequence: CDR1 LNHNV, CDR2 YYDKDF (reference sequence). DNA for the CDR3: TGTGCCACCAGCAGGGCCGACCTAGTAGGAGAGACCCAGTACTTC. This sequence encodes CATSRADLVGETQYF.

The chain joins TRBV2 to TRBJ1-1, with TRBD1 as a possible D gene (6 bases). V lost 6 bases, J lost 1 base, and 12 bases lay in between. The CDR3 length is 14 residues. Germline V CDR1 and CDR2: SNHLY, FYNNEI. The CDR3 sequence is CASSARGGNTEAFF. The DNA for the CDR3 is TGTGCCAGCAGCGCAAGGGGGGGGAACACTGAAGCTTTCTTT.

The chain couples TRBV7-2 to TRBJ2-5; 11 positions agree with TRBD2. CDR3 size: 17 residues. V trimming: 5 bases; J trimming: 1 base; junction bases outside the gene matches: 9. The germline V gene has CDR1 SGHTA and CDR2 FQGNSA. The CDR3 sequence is CASSLRSGGGPQETQYF. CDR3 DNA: TGTGCCAGCAGCCTTCGTAGCGGGGGGGGGCCCCAAGAGACCCAGTACTTC.

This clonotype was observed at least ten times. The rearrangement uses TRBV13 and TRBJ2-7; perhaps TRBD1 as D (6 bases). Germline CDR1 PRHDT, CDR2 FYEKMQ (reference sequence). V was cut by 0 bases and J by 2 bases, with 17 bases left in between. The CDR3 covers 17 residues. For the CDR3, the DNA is TGTGCCAGCAGCTTAGGACGTCTGGGGACACATACCTACGAGCAGTACTTC. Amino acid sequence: CASSLGRLGTHTYEQYF.

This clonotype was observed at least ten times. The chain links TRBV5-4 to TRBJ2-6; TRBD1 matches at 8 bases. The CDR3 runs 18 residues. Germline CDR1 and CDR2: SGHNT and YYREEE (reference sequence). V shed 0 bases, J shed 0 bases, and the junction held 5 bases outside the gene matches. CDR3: CASSLGGTGASGANVLTF. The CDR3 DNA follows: TGTGCCAGCAGCTTGGGTGGGACAGGAGCCTCTGGGGCCAACGTCCTGACTTTC.

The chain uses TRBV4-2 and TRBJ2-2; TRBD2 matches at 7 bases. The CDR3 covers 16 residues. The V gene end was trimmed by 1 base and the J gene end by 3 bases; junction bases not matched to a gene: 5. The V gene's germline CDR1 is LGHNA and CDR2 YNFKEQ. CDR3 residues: CASSQGFLADTGELFF. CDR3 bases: TGTGCCAGCAGCCAAGGATTTCTAGCGGACACCGGGGAGCTGTTTTTT.

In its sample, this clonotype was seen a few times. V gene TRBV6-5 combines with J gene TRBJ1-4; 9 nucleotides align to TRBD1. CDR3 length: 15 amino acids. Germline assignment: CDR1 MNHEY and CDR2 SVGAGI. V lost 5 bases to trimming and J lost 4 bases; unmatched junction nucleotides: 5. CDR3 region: CASSPGTGNNEKLFF. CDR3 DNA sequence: TGTGCCAGCAGTCCCGGGACAGGGAATAATGAAAAACTGTTTTTT.

CDR3 in DNA: TGTGCCAGCAGCCCCAACAGGGGGGTGACTGAAGCTTTCTTT. Protein product: CASSPNRGVTEAFF. This chain joins TRBV7-8 and TRBJ1-1, with 8 bases fitting TRBD1. CDR1 and CDR2 (germline): SGHVS, FQNEAQ. CDR3 size: 14 residues. The ends lost 5 bases at V and 5 bases at J; junction bases unmatched: 7.

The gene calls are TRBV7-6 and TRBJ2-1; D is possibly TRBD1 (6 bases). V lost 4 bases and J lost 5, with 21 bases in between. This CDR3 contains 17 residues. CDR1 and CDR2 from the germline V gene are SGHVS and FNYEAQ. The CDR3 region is CASSSHSTGRGNNEQFF. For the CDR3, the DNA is TGTGCCAGCAGCTCTCATTCGACAGGTAGGGGAAACAATGAGCAGTTCTTC.

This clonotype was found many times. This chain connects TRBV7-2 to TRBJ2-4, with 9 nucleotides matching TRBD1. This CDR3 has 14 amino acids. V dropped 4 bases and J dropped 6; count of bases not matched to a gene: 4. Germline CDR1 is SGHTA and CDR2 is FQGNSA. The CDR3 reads CASSSGQGVNIQYF. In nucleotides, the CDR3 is TGTGCCAGCAGCTCGGGACAGGGTGTAAACATTCAGTACTTC.

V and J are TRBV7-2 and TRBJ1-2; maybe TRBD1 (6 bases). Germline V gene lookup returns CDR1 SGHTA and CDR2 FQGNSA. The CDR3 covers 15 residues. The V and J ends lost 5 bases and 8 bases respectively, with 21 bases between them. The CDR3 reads CASSNQVPTGGGYTF. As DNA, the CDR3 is TGTGCCAGCAGCAATCAGGTCCCGACAGGCGGCGGCTACACCTTC.

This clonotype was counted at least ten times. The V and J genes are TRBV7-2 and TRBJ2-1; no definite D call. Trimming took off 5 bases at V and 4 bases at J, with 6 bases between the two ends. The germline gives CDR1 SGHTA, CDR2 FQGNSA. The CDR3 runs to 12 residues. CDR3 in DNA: TGTGCCAGCAGCCAAGTATACAATGAGCAGTTCTTC. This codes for CASSQVYNEQFF.

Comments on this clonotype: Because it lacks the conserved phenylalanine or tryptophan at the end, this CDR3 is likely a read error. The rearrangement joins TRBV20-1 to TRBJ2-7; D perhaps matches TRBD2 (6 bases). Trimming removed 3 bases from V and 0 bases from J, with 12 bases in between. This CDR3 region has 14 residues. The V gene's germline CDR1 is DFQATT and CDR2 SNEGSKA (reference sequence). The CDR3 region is CSARVAGSSYEQYL. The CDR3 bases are TGCAGTGCTAGGGTGGCGGGGAGCTCCTACGAGCAGTACCTC.

This CDR3 is CSALDRESGTEAFF. CDR3 nucleotides: TGCAGTGCTCTCGACAGGGAAAGCGGTACGGAAGCTTTCTTT. The chain joins TRBV20-1 to TRBJ1-1; TRBD1 matches at 7 bases. Germline V CDR1 and CDR2: DFQATT, SNEGSKA (reference sequence). V lost 5 bases, J lost 8 bases, and 14 bases stayed unmatched. The CDR3 spans 14 residues.

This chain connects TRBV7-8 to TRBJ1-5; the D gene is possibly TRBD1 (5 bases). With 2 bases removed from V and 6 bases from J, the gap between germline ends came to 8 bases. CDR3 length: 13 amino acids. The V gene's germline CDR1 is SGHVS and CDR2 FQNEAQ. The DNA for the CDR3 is TGTGCCAGCAGCTTAACGGGGGGTCAGCCCCAGCATTTT. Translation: CASSLTGGQPQHF.